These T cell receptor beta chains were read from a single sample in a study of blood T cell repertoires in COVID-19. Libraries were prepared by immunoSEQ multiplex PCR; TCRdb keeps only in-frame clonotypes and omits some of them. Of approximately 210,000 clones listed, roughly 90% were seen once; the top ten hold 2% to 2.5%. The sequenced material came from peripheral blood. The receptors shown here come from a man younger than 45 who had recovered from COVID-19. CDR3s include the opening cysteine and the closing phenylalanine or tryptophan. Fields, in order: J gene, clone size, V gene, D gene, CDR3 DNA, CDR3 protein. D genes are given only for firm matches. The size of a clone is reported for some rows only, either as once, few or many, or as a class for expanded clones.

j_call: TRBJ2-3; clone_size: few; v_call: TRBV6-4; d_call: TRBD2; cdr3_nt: TGTGCCAGCAGCCCGATGACTAGCGGAAGCACAGATACGCAGTATTTT; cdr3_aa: CASSPMTSGSTDTQYF
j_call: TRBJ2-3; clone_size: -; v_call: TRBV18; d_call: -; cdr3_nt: TGTGCCAGCTTACTACCCCTAGGACATGACATTGGACAGATTAAAGTTGGAGATACGCAGTATTTT; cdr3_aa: CASLLPLGHDIGQIKVGDTQYF
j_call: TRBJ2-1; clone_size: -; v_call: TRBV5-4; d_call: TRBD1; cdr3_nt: TGTGCCAGCAGCGACGGGACAGTGAAATACAATGAGCAGTTCTTC; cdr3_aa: CASSDGTVKYNEQFF
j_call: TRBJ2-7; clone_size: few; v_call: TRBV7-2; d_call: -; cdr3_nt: TGTGCCAGCAGCCCCCCAGGATCGAGCTCCTACGAGCAGTACTTC; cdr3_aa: CASSPPGSSSYEQYF
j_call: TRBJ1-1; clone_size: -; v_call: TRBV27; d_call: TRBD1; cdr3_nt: TGTGCCAGCAGTTTATATAGTGTAGGTACAGGGGGTCTCACTGAAGCTTTCTTT; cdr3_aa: CASSLYSVGTGGLTEAFF
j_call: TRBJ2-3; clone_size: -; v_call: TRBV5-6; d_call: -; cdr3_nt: TGTGCCAGCAGCTTGGGGTCTCGGGGAGCAGATACGCAGTATTTT; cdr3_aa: CASSLGSRGADTQYF
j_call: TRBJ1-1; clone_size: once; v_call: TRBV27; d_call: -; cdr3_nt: TGTGCCAGCAGTTTCGGCGTAAGGGGTACTGAAGCTTTCTTT; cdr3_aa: CASSFGVRGTEAFF
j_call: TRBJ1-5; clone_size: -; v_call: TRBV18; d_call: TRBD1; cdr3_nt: TGTGCCAGCTCACCGGAGGGACAGGGTTTCAATCAGCCCCAGCATTTT; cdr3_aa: CASSPEGQGFNQPQHF
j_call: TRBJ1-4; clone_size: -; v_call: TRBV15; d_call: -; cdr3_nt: TGTGCCACCAGCAGAGATCGTGCAGGGCAAAATGAAAAACTGTTTTTT; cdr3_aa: CATSRDRAGQNEKLFF
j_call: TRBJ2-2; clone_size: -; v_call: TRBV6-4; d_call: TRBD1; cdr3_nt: TGTGCCAGCAGTGTTCGCCGGGACAGAAACACCGGGGAGCTGTTTTTT; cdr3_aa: CASSVRRDRNTGELFF
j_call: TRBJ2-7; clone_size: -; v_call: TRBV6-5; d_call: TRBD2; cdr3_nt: TGTGCCAGCAGTCTGGGGGGGGACGAGCAGTACTTC; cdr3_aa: CASSLGGDEQYF
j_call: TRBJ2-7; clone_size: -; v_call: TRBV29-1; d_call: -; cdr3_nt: TGCAGCGTTGAGAGAGGTAACGAGCAGTACTTC; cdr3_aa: CSVERGNEQYF
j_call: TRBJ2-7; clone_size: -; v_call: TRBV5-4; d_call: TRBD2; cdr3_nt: TGTGCCAGCAGCTTGAAAGGTTCAGCGGGGGGGCGTGATTACGAGCAGTACTTC; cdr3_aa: CASSLKGSAGGRDYEQYF
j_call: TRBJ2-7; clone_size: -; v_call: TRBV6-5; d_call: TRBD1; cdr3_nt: TGTGCCAGCAGTTACTCGAGGACAGGGGGGTACGAGCAGTACTTC; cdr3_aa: CASSYSRTGGYEQYF
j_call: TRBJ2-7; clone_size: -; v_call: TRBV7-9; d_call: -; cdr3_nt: TGTGCCAGCAGCTTAGCCTCGACAGGATTTTCCTACGAGCAGTACTTC; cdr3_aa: CASSLASTGFSYEQYF
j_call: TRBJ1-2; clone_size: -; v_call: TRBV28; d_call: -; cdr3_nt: TGTGCCAGCAGCCTGTTTTATGGCTACACCTTC; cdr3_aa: CASSLFYGYTF
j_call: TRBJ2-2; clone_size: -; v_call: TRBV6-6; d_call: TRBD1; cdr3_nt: TGTGCCGGACTGGGACAGGGGGCATCAGGGGAGCTGTTTTTT; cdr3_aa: CAGLGQGASGELFF
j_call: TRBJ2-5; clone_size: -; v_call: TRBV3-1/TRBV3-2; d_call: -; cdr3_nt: TGTGCCAGCAGCCAAGCCGGGACTGAAGGGGAGACCCAGTACTTC; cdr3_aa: CASSQAGTEGETQYF
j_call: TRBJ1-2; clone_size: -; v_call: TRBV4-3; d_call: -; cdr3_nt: TGCGCCAGCAGCCCACAGTCCGGATCGGCTGGCTACACCTTC; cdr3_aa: CASSPQSGSAGYTF
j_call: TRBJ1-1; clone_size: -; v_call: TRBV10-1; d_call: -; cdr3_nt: TGCGCCAGCAGTGCAAACAGGCTAAACACTGAAGCTTTCTTT; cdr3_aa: CASSANRLNTEAFF
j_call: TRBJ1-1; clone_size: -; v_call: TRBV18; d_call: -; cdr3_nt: TGTGCCAGCTCCGGGGGGTTTGACACTGAAGCTTTCTTT; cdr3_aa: CASSGGFDTEAFF
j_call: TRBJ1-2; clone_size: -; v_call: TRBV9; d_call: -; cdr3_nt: TGTGCCAGCAGAAAGGGGCGAGGCTACACCTTC; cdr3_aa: CASRKGRGYTF
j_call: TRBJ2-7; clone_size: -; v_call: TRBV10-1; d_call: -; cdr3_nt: TGCGCCAGCAGTGAGGCAGGGCTCACCTACGAGCAGTACTTC; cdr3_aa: CASSEAGLTYEQYF
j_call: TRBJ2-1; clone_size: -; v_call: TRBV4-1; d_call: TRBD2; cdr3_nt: TGCGCCAGCAGCCACGGATACGGGACTAGCGGGGGAAATGAGCAGTTCTTC; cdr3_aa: CASSHGYGTSGGNEQFF
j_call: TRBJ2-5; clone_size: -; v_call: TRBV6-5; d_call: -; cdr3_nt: TGTGCCAGTAACGGAGGGACCCAGTACTTC; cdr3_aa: CASNGGTQYF
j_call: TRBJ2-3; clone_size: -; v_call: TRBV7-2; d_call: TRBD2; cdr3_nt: TGTGCCAGCAGCTCAAGCGGGGACACAGATACGCAGTATTTT; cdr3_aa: CASSSSGDTDTQYF
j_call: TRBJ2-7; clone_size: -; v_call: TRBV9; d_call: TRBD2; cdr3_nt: TGTGCCAGCAGCGTAACTAGCGGGGGGGCATACGAGCAGTACTTC; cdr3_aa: CASSVTSGGAYEQYF
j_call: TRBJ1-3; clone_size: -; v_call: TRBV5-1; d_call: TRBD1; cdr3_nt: TGCGCCAGCAGCTTCGGAGCAGGGGGAACTGGAAACACCATATATTTT; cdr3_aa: CASSFGAGGTGNTIYF
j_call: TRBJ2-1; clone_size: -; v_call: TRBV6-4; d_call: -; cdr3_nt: TGTGCCAGCAGTAGGGGGACTAAACGATACGATGAGCAGTTCTTC; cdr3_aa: CASSRGTKRYDEQFF
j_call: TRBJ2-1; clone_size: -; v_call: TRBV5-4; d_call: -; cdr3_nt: TGTGCCAGCAGCTGGGGGCAGGCCAATGAGCAGTTCTTC; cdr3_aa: CASSWGQANEQFF
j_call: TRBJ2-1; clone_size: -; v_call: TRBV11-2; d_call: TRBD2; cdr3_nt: TGTGCCAGCATCCCTAGCGGGGGGTATCCCTACAATGAGCAGTTCTTC; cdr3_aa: CASIPSGGYPYNEQFF
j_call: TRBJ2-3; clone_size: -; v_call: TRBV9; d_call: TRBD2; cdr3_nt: TGTGCCAGCAGCGTCCAGACCCTAGCGGGGGGCGTAGATACGCAGTATTTT; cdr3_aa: CASSVQTLAGGVDTQYF
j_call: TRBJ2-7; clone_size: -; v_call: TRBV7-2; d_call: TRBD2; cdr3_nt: TGTGCCAGCAGCGTAACTAGCGGGGGGGGCGAGCAGTACTTC; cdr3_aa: CASSVTSGGGEQYF
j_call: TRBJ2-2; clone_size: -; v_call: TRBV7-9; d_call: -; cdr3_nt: TGTGCCAGCATCCCCGCGGTGGACACCGGGGAGCTGTTTTTT; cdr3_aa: CASIPAVDTGELFF
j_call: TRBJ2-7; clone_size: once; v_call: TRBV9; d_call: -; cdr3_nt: TGTGCCAGCAGCGTAGCGGGGGGGGACAGGGAGGGAATATGGGACGAGCAGTACTTC; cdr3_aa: CASSVAGGDREGIWDEQYF
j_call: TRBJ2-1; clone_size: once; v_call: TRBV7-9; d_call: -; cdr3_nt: TGTGCCAGCAGCTTAGTGGTGGCTTCGTTCTACAATGAGCAGTTCTTC; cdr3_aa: CASSLVVASFYNEQFF
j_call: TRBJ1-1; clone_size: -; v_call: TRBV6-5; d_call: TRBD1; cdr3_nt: TGTGCCAGCAGTTTCGACAGGGCAAACACTGAAGCTTTCTTT; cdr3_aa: CASSFDRANTEAFF
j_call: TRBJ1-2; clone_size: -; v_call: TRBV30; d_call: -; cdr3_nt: TGTGCCTGGAGTCCGGCAGGGGCTAACTATGGCTACACCTTC; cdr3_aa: CAWSPAGANYGYTF
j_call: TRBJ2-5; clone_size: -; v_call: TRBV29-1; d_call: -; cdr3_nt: TGCAGCGTTGAACCCGGGTGGGTTGAGACCCAGTACTTC; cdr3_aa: CSVEPGWVETQYF
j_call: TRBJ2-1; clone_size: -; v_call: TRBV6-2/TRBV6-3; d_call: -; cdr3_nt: TGTGCCAGCAGTTACAGGCAGGGGGGCAATGAGCAGTTCTTC; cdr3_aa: CASSYRQGGNEQFF
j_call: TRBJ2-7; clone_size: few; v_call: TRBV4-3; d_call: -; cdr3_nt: TGCGCCAGCAGCCCCGAGGGACTGGCCTCGGGCGGCGAGCAGTACTTC; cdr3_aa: CASSPEGLASGGEQYF
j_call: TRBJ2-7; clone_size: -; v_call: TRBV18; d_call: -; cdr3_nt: TGTGCCAGCTCACCACCGCAAAGTCCGTCGGACGAGCAGTACTTC; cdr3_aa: CASSPPQSPSDEQYF
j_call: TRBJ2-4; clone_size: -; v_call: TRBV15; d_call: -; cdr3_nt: TGTGCCACCAGCAGAATACAGGGGACTCTCAAAAACATTCAGTACTTC; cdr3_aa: CATSRIQGTLKNIQYF
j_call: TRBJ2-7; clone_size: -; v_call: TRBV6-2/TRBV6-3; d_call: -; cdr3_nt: TGTGCCAGCAGTTACAATCGAGACGGGTCCTCCTACGAGCAGTACTTC; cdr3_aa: CASSYNRDGSSYEQYF
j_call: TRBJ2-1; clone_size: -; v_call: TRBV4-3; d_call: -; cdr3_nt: TGCGCCAGCAGCCAAGATAGCTTCTTCCCCGAGCAGTTCTTC; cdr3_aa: CASSQDSFFPEQFF
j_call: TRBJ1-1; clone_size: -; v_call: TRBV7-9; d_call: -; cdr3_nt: TGTGCCAGCAGCCCACAGGTGCGAGTGGAAGCTTTCTTT; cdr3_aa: CASSPQVRVEAFF
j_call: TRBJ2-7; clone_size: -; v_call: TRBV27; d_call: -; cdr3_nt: TGTGCCAGCAGTCCGCGGAGCCTTTACGAGCAGTACTTC; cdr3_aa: CASSPRSLYEQYF
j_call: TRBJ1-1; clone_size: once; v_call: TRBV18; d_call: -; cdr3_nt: TGTGCCAGCTCACCGTCACAGGGTTTGAACACTGAAGCTTTCTTT; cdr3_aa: CASSPSQGLNTEAFF
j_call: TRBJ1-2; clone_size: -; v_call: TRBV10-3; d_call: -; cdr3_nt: TGTGCCATCAGTCCAGGAGGTGCCTATGGCTACACCTTC; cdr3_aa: CAISPGGAYGYTF
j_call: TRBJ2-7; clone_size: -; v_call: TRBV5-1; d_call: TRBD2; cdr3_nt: TGCGCCAGCAGCTTGCGGCGGGGGACCTACGAGCAGTACTTC; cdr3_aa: CASSLRRGTYEQYF
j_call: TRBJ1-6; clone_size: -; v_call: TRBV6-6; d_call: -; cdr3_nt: TGTGCCAGCAGTTACGACAGTACAGGGAATTCACCCCTCCACTTT; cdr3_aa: CASSYDSTGNSPLHF
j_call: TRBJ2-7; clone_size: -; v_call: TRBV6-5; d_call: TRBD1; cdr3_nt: TGTGCCAGCAGTCCCCAAGGGACAGGGGCCTACGAGCAGTACTTC; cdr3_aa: CASSPQGTGAYEQYF
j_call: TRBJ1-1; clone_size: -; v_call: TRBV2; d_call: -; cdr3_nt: TGTGCCAGCTCTAGGGCCCCTCAGGGGTCGTACACTGAAGCTTTCTTT; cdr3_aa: CASSRAPQGSYTEAFF
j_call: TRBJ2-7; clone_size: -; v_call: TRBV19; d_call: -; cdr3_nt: TGTGCCAGTAGTATTACGGGGATCAACGAGCAGTACTTC; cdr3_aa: CASSITGINEQYF
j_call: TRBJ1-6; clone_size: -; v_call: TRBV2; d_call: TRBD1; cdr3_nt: TGTGCCAGCAGTGCAGGGACAGGGGCTTTCAATTCACCCCTCCACTTT; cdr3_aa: CASSAGTGAFNSPLHF
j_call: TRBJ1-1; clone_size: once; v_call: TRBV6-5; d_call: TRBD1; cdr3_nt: TGTGCCAGCAGCCTAGTTACAGGGGACATCACTGAAGCTTTCTTT; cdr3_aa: CASSLVTGDITEAFF
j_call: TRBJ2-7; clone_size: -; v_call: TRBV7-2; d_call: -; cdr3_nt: TGTGCCAGCAGCTTAGTGGAGGGCACCGAGCAGTACTTC; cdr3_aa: CASSLVEGTEQYF
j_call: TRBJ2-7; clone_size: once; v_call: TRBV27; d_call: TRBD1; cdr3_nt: TGTGCCAGCAGTCGACAGGGGTCTGTCTACGAGCAGTACTTC; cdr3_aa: CASSRQGSVYEQYF
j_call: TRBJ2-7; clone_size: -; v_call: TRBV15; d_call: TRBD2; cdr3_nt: TGTGCCACCAGGGGATCAGCTAGCGGGGCCCCCTACGAGCAGTACTTC; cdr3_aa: CATRGSASGAPYEQYF
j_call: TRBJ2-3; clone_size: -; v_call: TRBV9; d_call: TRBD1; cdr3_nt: TGTGCCAGCAGCGTAGCCAGGGGGACAGATACGCAGTATTTT; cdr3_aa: CASSVARGTDTQYF